Below, one T cell receptor beta chain is given with its context. Multiple V-beta primers and a C-beta primer amplified TCRB from RNA. Each CDR3 protein is one row after TCRdb ran MiXCR on the multiplex PCR reads. The sample lists more than 13,000 distinct CDR3 sequences, 70% to 75% occurring once. Trimming left V 8 bases short and J 7 bases short, with 23 bases between. This CDR3 spans 15 amino acids. The germline CDR1 and CDR2 sequences are MDHEN and SYDVKM. The data were taken from a study of tumor-infiltrating lymphocytes in glioblastoma multiforme. Input material: brain tumor tissue. This sequence joins TRBV28 and TRBJ2-5; D not certain. This clonotype originated in a male donor with glioblastoma. The chain's CDR3 is CASGPIGSGRGTQYF. The CDR3 region has the DNA TGTGCCAGCGGCCCGATAGGGTCAGGCAGAGGGACCCAGTACTTC.